Below, 32 T cell receptor beta chains from the same sample are listed, as sequenced in a study of blood T cell repertoires in COVID-19. Sequencing was performed with immunoSEQ multiplex PCR; in TCRdb, only in-frame clones are kept and a portion is missing. The sample lists some 46,000 clones; around four fifths were seen once. The specimen sequenced was peripheral blood. The origin of the receptors is a woman older than 75 with acute or convalescent COVID-19.

The CDR3 coding sequence is TGTGCCAGCAGTGAAGCGGGCGGGAGGGGGACCTACGAGCAGTACTTC. Translating it yields CASSEAGGRGTYEQYF. The chain couples TRBV6-1 to TRBJ2-7; TRBD2 matches 9 bases. The CDR3 is made up of 16 amino acids. The germline V gene has CDR1 MNHNS and CDR2 SASEGT. V shed 0 bases and J 2 bases; nucleotides not matched to a gene: 5.

This chain connects TRBV29-1 to TRBJ1-2; D may be TRBD1 (6 bases). V dropped 3 bases and J dropped 0 bases, with 11 bases sitting between them. The CDR3 covers 14 residues. Looked up from germline, CDR1 is SQVTM and CDR2 is ANQGSEA. DNA of the CDR3: TGCAGCGTTGATCCGGACAGAACTAACTATGGCTACACCTTC. Amino acid sequence: CSVDPDRTNYGYTF.

The rearrangement uses TRBV5-5 and TRBJ2-7; D possibly corresponds to TRBD1 (6 bases). CDR1 SGHKS and CDR2 YYEKEE come from the germline V gene (reference sequence). CDR3 size: 14 residues. V gave up 3 bases and J gave up 1 base, with 11 bases separating them. The CDR3 DNA sequence: TGTGCCAGCAGCTCTGGACAGAGTTCCTACGAGCAGTACTTC. Translating it yields CASSSGQSSYEQYF.

The J gene is TRBJ1-3, the V gene TRBV19; D not certain. The length of the CDR3 is 14 residues. CDR1 and CDR2 from the germline V gene are LNHDA and SQIVND (reference sequence). With 2 bases removed from V and 2 bases from J, the gap between germline ends came to 7 bases. The CDR3 reads CASSIRETGNTIYF. The CDR3 bases are TGTGCCAGTAGTATACGGGAGACTGGAAACACCATATATTTT.

The V and J genes are TRBV7-8 and TRBJ1-1; D uncertain. V dropped 3 bases and J dropped 11 bases, with 10 bases sitting between them. Germline lookup yields CDR1 SGHVS and CDR2 FQNEAQ. CDR3 size: 11 residues. The CDR3 reads CASSFGEAAFF. CDR3 coding DNA: TGTGCCAGCAGCTTCGGGGAGGCGGCTTTCTTT.

This clone was seen a handful of times. The chain carries TRBV19 and TRBJ1-2; D not resolved. CDR1 is LNHDA and CDR2 is SQIVND in the germline V gene (reference sequence). Trimming removed 7 bases at V and 0 bases at J, with 6 bases between. This CDR3 is 12 amino acids long. The DNA for the CDR3 is TGTGCCAGTAAAAGAGCTAACTATGGCTACACCTTC. This translates into CASKRANYGYTF. Variable domain in full (rest from reference TRBV19 and TRBJ1-2): DGGITQSPKYLFRKEGQNVTLSCEQNLNHDAMYWYRQDPGQGLRLIYYSQIVNDFQKGDIAEGYSVSREKKESFPLTVTSAQKNPTAFYLCASKRANYGYTFGSGTRLTVV.

The V and J genes are TRBV7-9 and TRBJ1-1; D is perhaps TRBD1 (6 bases). The germline V and J ends were trimmed by 5 bases and 0 bases, with 13 bases remaining between them. CDR3 length: 15 amino acids. In germline, CDR1 is SEHNR, CDR2 FQNEAQ (reference sequence). CDR3 coding DNA: TGTGCCAGCAGCCCGAGACAGGCCGTGAACACTGAAGCTTTCTTT. As protein: CASSPRQAVNTEAFF.

The chain couples TRBV5-4 to TRBJ2-7; TRBD2 matches at 7 bases. Germline CDR1 reads SGHNT; CDR2 reads YYREEE (reference sequence). V trimming: 0 bases; J trimming: 5 bases; junction bases outside the gene matches: 2. The CDR3 totals 13 residues. The chain's CDR3 is CASSLGGGDEQYF. In DNA form, the CDR3 reads TGTGCCAGCAGCTTGGGGGGGGGAGACGAGCAGTACTTC.

The chain links TRBV19 to TRBJ1-5, with D perhaps TRBD1 (6 bases). The V end was cut by 5 bases, the J end by 0 bases, with 20 bases between. The CDR3 length is 18 residues. CDR1 and CDR2 from the germline V gene are LNHDA and SQIVND (reference sequence). The CDR3 sequence is CASSPLGDKTYSNQPQHF. The CDR3 DNA is TGTGCCAGTAGTCCCCTGGGGGACAAAACTTATAGCAATCAGCCCCAGCATTTT.

The rearrangement links TRBV25-1 to TRBJ2-5, with TRBD1 identical over 9 bases. This CDR3 contains 15 residues. Looked up from germline, CDR1 is MGHDK and CDR2 is SYGVNS. Losses at the gene ends were 3 bases for V and 4 bases for J; bases not matched to a gene: 6. CDR3 coding DNA: TGTGCCAGCAGTGATAGGGGACAGGGTAGAGAGACCCAGTACTTC. Translation gives CASSDRGQGRETQYF. The full variable domain, its missing parts supplied by reference TRBV25-1 and TRBJ2-5, is EADIYQTPRYLVIGTGKKITLECSQTMGHDKMYWYQQDPGMELHLIHYSYGVNSTEKGDLSSESTVSRIRTEHFPLTLESARPSHTSQYLCASSDRGQGRETQYFGPGTRLLVL.

The chain couples TRBV5-1 to TRBJ1-5; 7 nucleotides match TRBD1. V was pared by 2 bases and J by 0 bases, with 2 bases of the junction left unmatched. CDR1 SGHRS and CDR2 YFSETQ come from the germline V gene. CDR3 length: 15 residues. CDR3 DNA sequence: TGCGCCAGCAGCTTTTGGGACAGTAGCAATCAGCCCCAGCATTTT. Translation gives CASSFWDSSNQPQHF. Full variable domain (missing parts from reference TRBV5-1 and TRBJ1-5): KAGVTQTPRYLIKTRGQQVTLSCSPISGHRSVSWYQQTPGQGLQFLFEYFSETQRNKGNFPGRFSGRQFSNSRSEMNVSTLELGDSALYLCASSFWDSSNQPQHFGDGTRLSIL.

The table lists this clone with a count of one. The chain combines TRBV10-3 with TRBJ2-3, with 9 bases fitting TRBD2. CDR3 length equals 15 residues. J lost 5 bases, V lost 2 bases, and 5 bases had no gene match. Germline V gene lookup returns CDR1 ENHRY and CDR2 SYGVKD. For the CDR3, the DNA is TGTGCCATCAGTGAGCTAGCGGGGACGGGAGATACGCAGTATTTT. Translated: CAISELAGTGDTQYF.

This clone appeared once. The gene calls are TRBV5-1 and TRBJ2-1, with a possible D match to TRBD2 (6 bases). Trimming cost V 0 bases and J 1 base, with 8 bases left between them. Germline V gene lookup returns CDR1 SGHRS and CDR2 YFSETQ. The CDR3 spans 15 residues. Written as DNA, the CDR3 is TGCGCCAGCAGCTTGGACGCGGGGTCCTACAATGAGCAGTTCTTC. Translating gives CASSLDAGSYNEQFF.

This clone rates as medium-sized. The V gene is TRBV5-5, the J gene TRBJ1-1, with D perhaps TRBD1 (5 bases). V was pared by 0 bases and J by 5 bases, with 17 bases between. From germline, CDR1 is SGHKS and CDR2 YYEKEE (reference sequence). The CDR3 loop spans 16 amino acids. The CDR3 DNA is TGTGCCAGCAGCTTGGTCGGGGGACGTACTGGGACTGAAGCTTTCTTT. Translation gives CASSLVGGRTGTEAFF.

The chain links TRBV6-6 to TRBJ1-5; tentative D call: TRBD1 (6 bases). The V and J ends lost 6 bases and 0 bases respectively, with 15 bases between them. This CDR3 contains 16 residues. Germline V gives CDR1 MNHNY, CDR2 SVGAGI (reference sequence). The CDR3 sequence: CASSLQGPYSNQPQHF. CDR3 DNA sequence: TGTGCCAGCAGCTTACAGGGACCATATAGCAATCAGCCCCAGCATTTT.

The chain is built from TRBV18 and TRBJ1-1; D gene unclear. V was cut by 3 bases and J by 1 base, with 12 bases left in between. Looked up from germline, CDR1 is KGHSH and CDR2 is LQKENI. This CDR3 spans 15 amino acids. CDR3 amino acids: CASSPRPRQNTEAFF. The CDR3 coding sequence is TGTGCCAGCTCACCGAGACCTCGACAGAACACTGAAGCTTTCTTT.

This sequence joins TRBV15 and TRBJ2-5; 8 positions agree with TRBD2. The V segment lost 3 bases and the J segment 5 bases; nucleotides outside the gene matches: 8. Germline CDR1 LNHNV, CDR2 YYDKDF (reference sequence). The CDR3 is 15 residues long. CDR3: CATSSGGESEETQYF. The CDR3 DNA follows: TGTGCCACCAGCAGCGGGGGGGAAAGCGAGGAGACCCAGTACTTC.

This rearrangement joins TRBV3-1 (or the pseudogene TRBV3-2) to TRBJ2-1; TRBD2 agrees at 8 bases. The CDR3 is 15 residues long. Unmatched junction bases numbered 4, after V lost 0 bases and J lost 6 bases. From germline, CDR1 is LGHDT and CDR2 YNNKEL (reference sequence). CDR3 loop: CASSQEGRGVNEQFF. Written as DNA, the CDR3 is TGTGCCAGCAGCCAAGAAGGGCGGGGGGTCAATGAGCAGTTCTTC.

This sequence joins TRBV30 and TRBJ1-1; 9 bases are shared with TRBD1. Per the germline V gene, CDR1 is GTSNPN and CDR2 is SVGIG (reference sequence). V trimming: 8 bases; J trimming: 4 bases; junction bases outside the gene matches: 8. CDR3 length: 13 residues. The CDR3 here is CAQWGQGGTEAFF. CDR3 DNA: TGTGCCCAATGGGGACAGGGAGGCACTGAAGCTTTCTTT.

The CDR3 region is CASSVAQGSGNTIYF. The CDR3 DNA is TGTGCCAGCAGCGTAGCCCAGGGCTCTGGAAACACCATATATTTT. V gene TRBV9 combines with J gene TRBJ1-3; D is perhaps TRBD1 (5 bases). The CDR3 has 15 residues. The ends were cut back, 0 bases at V and 0 bases at J, with 7 bases in the middle. Germline lookup yields CDR1 SGDLS and CDR2 YYNGEE.

The CDR3 DNA reads as TGTGCCAGCAGCTTAACATTCGGGGACATTCAGTACTTC. Translated, it gives CASSLTFGDIQYF. V is TRBV7-3 and J is TRBJ2-4, with D tentatively TRBD2 (5 bases). V was trimmed by 0 bases and J by 8 bases, leaving 8 bases between them. Per germline, CDR1 SGHTA and CDR2 FQGTGA. The CDR3 is 13 residues long.

In regard to this clone: One end of the junction varies from germline; a read error may be responsible. J is TRBJ1-1 and V is TRBV2; D may be TRBD1 (5 bases). There are 13 residues in the CDR3. Per the germline V gene, CDR1 is SNHLY and CDR2 is FYNNEI. In DNA, the CDR3 is TGTGCCAGCAGAGAAGACAGAAACACTGAAGCTTTCTTT. This gives the protein CASREDRNTEAFF.

V and J are TRBV6-1 and TRBJ2-5, with 8 bases aligning to TRBD2. CDR3 length equals 16 residues. The J segment lost 5 bases and the V segment lost 0 bases, leaving 8 bases of the junction unmatched. Germline lookup yields CDR1 MNHNS and CDR2 SASEGT. The CDR3 DNA reads TGTGCCAGCAGTGAAGCGGACGGGGGGGCCTCGGAGACCCAGTACTTC. It yields the protein CASSEADGGASETQYF.

V and J are TRBV5-1 and TRBJ2-3; 7 positions match TRBD1. With V trimmed by 3 bases and J by 0 bases, 1 base remained unmatched. Germline V lookup: CDR1 SGHRS, CDR2 YFSETQ. CDR3 length: 14 residues. In DNA form, the CDR3 reads TGCGCCAGCAGCTGGGGACAGAGCACAGATACGCAGTATTTT. It specifies CASSWGQSTDTQYF.

The CDR3 DNA reads TGTGCCAGCAGCCCCTCACGAGCGGTCGGTACCGGGGAGCTGTTTTTT. It codes for CASSPSRAVGTGELFF. The chain couples TRBV3-1 (or the pseudogene TRBV3-2) to TRBJ2-2; D may be TRBD2 (5 bases). Germline assignment: CDR1 LGHDT and CDR2 YNNKEL (reference sequence). V lost 4 bases and J lost 5, with 17 bases in between. The CDR3 extends over 16 amino acids.

The rearrangement uses TRBV5-1 and TRBJ1-4; 7 nucleotides line up with TRBD1. Germline CDR1 and CDR2: SGHRS and YFSETQ. Trimming cost V 4 bases and J 3 bases; bases outside gene matches: 9. The CDR3 length is 16 residues. The CDR3 sequence: CASSGGGWLSNEKLFF. CDR3 DNA: TGCGCCAGCAGCGGAGGGGGCTGGCTGTCTAATGAAAAACTGTTTTTT.

This chain connects TRBV5-1 to TRBJ2-3, with TRBD2 matching 14 bases. The CDR3 has 16 residues. Germline values: CDR1 SGHRS, CDR2 YFSETQ. J was trimmed by 4 bases and V by 0 bases; bases with no gene match: 1. CDR3 sequence reads: CASSLGLAGGPDTQYF. The DNA of the CDR3 is TGCGCCAGCAGCTTGGGACTAGCGGGGGGGCCAGATACGCAGTATTTT.

The CDR3: CATSGGKTDTTSGNTIYF. The CDR3 DNA sequence: TGTGCCACCAGTGGGGGCAAAACGGACACCACCTCTGGAAACACCATATATTTT. This chain joins TRBV24-1 and TRBJ1-3; D might be TRBD1 (5 bases). CDR1 and CDR2 (germline): KGHDR, SFDVKD. V was clipped by 5 bases and J by 0 bases, with 19 bases between them. The CDR3 consists of 18 residues.

This chain joins TRBV5-1 and TRBJ2-1; 11 bases align to TRBD2. V lost 1 base and J lost 4; bases outside the gene matches: 10. The length of the CDR3 is 18 residues. Germline lookup yields CDR1 SGHRS and CDR2 YFSETQ. The CDR3 protein is CASSLTLSSGGFYNEQFF. The CDR3 DNA reads TGCGCCAGCAGCTTGACTCTTTCTAGCGGGGGGTTTTACAATGAGCAGTTCTTC.

V is TRBV19 and J is TRBJ2-2; D not certain. V gave up 5 bases and J gave up 1 base, with 11 bases separating them. From germline, CDR1 is LNHDA and CDR2 SQIVND (reference sequence). There are 15 residues in the CDR3. In DNA form, the CDR3 reads TGTGCCAGTAGTGTGGAACTAATGAACACCGGGGAGCTGTTTTTT. This codes for CASSVELMNTGELFF.

This rearrangement joins TRBV29-1 to TRBJ1-2, with no clear D. CDR1 and CDR2 from the germline V gene are SQVTM and ANQGSEA. There are 14 residues in the CDR3. The ends were cut back, 2 bases at V and 3 bases at J, with 13 bases in the middle. CDR3 sequence reads: CSVEFRRPHYGYTF. In DNA form, the CDR3 reads TGCAGCGTTGAATTCCGGAGACCTCACTATGGCTACACCTTC.

The chain's CDR3 is CASSLDSNTEAFF. CDR3 DNA: TGTGCCAGCAGTTTAGACAGCAACACTGAAGCTTTCTTT. The rearrangement uses TRBV12-3 or TRBV12-4 and TRBJ1-1, with unresolved D. The CDR3 loop spans 13 amino acids. The ends were cut back, 1 base at V and 2 bases at J, with 5 bases in the middle.